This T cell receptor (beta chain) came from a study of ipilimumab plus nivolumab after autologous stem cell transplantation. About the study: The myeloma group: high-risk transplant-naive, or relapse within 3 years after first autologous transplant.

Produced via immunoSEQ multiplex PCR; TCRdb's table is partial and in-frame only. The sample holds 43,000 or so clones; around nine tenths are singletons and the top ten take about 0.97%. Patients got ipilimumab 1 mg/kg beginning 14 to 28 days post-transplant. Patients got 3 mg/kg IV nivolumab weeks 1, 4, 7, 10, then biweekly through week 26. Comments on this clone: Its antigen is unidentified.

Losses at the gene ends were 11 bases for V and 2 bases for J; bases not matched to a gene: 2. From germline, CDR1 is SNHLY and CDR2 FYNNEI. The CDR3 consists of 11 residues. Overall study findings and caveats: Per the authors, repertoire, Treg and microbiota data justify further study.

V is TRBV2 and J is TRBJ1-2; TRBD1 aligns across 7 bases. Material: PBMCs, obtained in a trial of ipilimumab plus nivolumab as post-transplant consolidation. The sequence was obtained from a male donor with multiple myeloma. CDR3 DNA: TGTGCCCCACAGGGGAACTATGGCTACACCTTC. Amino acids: CAPQGNYGYTF.